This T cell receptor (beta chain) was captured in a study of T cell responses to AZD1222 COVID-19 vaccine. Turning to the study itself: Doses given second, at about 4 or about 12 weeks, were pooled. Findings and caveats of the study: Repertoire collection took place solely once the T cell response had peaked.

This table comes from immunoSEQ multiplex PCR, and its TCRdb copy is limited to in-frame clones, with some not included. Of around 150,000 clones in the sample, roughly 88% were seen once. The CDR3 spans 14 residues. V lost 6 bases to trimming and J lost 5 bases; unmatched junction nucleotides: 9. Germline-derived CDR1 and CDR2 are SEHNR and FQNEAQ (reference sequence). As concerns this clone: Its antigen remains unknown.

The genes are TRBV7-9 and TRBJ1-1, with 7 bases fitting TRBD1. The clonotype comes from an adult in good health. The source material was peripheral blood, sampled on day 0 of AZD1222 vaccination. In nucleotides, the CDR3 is TGTGCCAGCAGGAATCCCGAGACAGGGACTGAAGCTTTCTTT. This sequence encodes CASRNPETGTEAFF.